Presented here are 7 T cell receptor beta chains from one specimen sequenced in a study of cytomegalovirus exposure and HLA in healthy donors. Method: immunoSEQ multiplex PCR; TCRdb's copy keeps in-frame clones and lacks some. The sample includes over 100,000 clones, just under 90% of them seen just once. Sequencing was carried out using PBMCs. The source is a man between 25 and 39 years old in good health and CMV-seronegative.

The J gene is TRBJ2-2, the V gene TRBV7-9; D is ambiguous. Per germline, CDR1 SEHNR and CDR2 FQNEAQ (reference sequence). This CDR3 is 18 amino acids long. With 2 bases removed from V and 0 bases from J, the gap between germline ends came to 16 bases. The CDR3 region is CASSLPSLMAANTGELFF. The CDR3 DNA is TGTGCCAGCAGCTTACCCTCTTTGATGGCGGCGAACACCGGGGAGCTGTTTTTT.

This chain links TRBV9 with TRBJ2-3, with 10 positions matching TRBD2. There are 16 residues in the CDR3. From germline, CDR1 is SGDLS and CDR2 YYNGEE. J gave up 4 bases and V 3 bases, and 8 bases lay outside the gene matches. The CDR3 DNA sequence: TGTGCCAGCAGCGCCATCCTAGCGGGGGTTGCAGATACGCAGTATTTT. This translates into CASSAILAGVADTQYF.

The chain has TRBV5-1 and TRBJ1-1, with 10 positions matching TRBD1. After removal of 4 bases from V and 7 bases from J, the junction contained 10 bases not matched to a gene. The CDR3 sequence is 15 residues long. Germline lookup yields CDR1 SGHRS and CDR2 YFSETQ. The CDR3: CASSQPGTGVYEAFF. In nucleotides, the CDR3 is TGCGCCAGCAGCCAACCAGGGACAGGGGTATATGAAGCTTTCTTT.

V gene TRBV4-1 combines with J gene TRBJ2-7; weak D call: TRBD1 (5 bases). Trimming took off 4 bases at V and 6 bases at J, with 22 bases between the two ends. The germline CDR1 and CDR2 sequences are MGHRA and YSYEKL. CDR3 size: 16 residues. The CDR3 loop is CASSPRHRSRSGEQYF. DNA of the CDR3: TGCGCCAGCAGCCCCCGACACAGGTCCCGATCGGGCGAGCAGTACTTC.

This chain links TRBV4-1 with TRBJ2-7; 8 bases align to TRBD2. V lost 2 bases and J lost 2; bases outside the gene matches: 5. The CDR3 sequence is 15 residues long. Germline-derived CDR1 and CDR2 are MGHRA and YSYEKL. The CDR3 DNA reads TGCGCCAGCAGCCAATTTAGCGGGGTGACCTACGAGCAGTACTTC. It is translated as CASSQFSGVTYEQYF.

In its sample, this clone was seen once. The DNA for the CDR3 is TGTGCCAGCTCAGTCGAGGGCACTGAAGCTTTCTTT. Its protein product is CASSVEGTEAFF. The chain carries TRBV18 and TRBJ1-1; D gene uncertain. The germline V gene encodes CDR1 KGHSH and CDR2 LQKENI. Trimming stripped 5 bases from V and 4 bases from J, with 8 bases between. There are 12 residues in the CDR3. The full variable domain, rest sourced from reference TRBV18 and TRBJ1-1, is NAGVMQNPRHLVRRRGQEARLRCSPMKGHSHVYWYRQLPEEGLKFMVYLQKENIIDESGMPKERFSAEFPKEGPSILRIQQVVRGDSAAYFCASSVEGTEAFFGQGTRLTVV.

This chain joins TRBV11-2 and TRBJ1-1, with a possible D match to TRBD1 (5 bases). V lost 1 base, J lost 4 bases, and 22 bases lay in between. Germline values: CDR1 SGHAT, CDR2 FQNNGV. This CDR3 spans 18 amino acids. In DNA, the CDR3 is TGTGCCAGCAGCTTAGCCCCCCAACCAACGCGGGGGATCACTGAAGCTTTCTTT. It specifies CASSLAPQPTRGITEAFF.